The 24 T cell receptor beta chains in this list originate from one sample, sequenced in a study of cytomegalovirus exposure and HLA in healthy donors. Primers for the PCR totalled 60 Vbeta and 13 Jbeta. Some clones are missing from TCRdb's copy, which holds only in-frame ones; the method was immunoSEQ multiplex PCR. The repertoire holds tens of thousands of clones, with about half as singletons. The sequencing input was PBMCs. Source of these receptors: a middle-aged woman in good health and CMV-seropositive.

The V gene is TRBV6-5, the J gene TRBJ1-2; a weak D match, TRBD1 (5 bases). The CDR3 runs 16 residues. Germline lookup yields CDR1 MNHEY and CDR2 SVGAGI. V lost 2 bases and J 6 bases, leaving 19 bases between the germline ends. CDR3 bases: TGTGCCAGCAGTTACAACAGGAATACGCCAAGGGATGGCTACACCTTC. Its protein product is CASSYNRNTPRDGYTF.

The CDR3 sequence: CASSWQGNQPQHF. DNA of the CDR3: TGTGCCAGCAGTTGGCAGGGGAATCAGCCCCAGCATTTT. V gene TRBV27 combines with J gene TRBJ1-5; D might be TRBD1 (6 bases). The CDR3 contains 13 residues. Germline assignment: CDR1 MNHEY and CDR2 SMNVEV (reference sequence). Trimming removed 4 bases at V and 4 bases at J, with 8 bases between.

The chain is built from TRBV7-9 and TRBJ2-7, with 7 bases matching TRBD2. The CDR3 has 12 residues. V was clipped by 5 bases and J by 6 bases; unmatched bases: 4. Germline V gives CDR1 SEHNR, CDR2 FQNEAQ (reference sequence). The CDR3 here is CASSVLASEQYF. As DNA, the CDR3 is TGTGCCAGCAGCGTACTAGCGTCCGAGCAGTACTTC.

A few counts support this clone. The chain carries TRBV5-1 and TRBJ2-1, with D possibly TRBD1 on 7 matching bases. The CDR3 has 13 amino acids. Germline values: CDR1 SGHRS, CDR2 YFSETQ. The V gene lost 4 bases and the J gene lost 12 bases, with 17 bases spanning the gap. This CDR3 is CASSPTQGEVQFF. CDR3 nucleotide sequence: TGCGCCAGCAGCCCCACTCAGGGGGAGGTGCAGTTCTTC.

The chain uses TRBV10-3 and TRBJ1-4, with 9 nucleotides matching TRBD1. The CDR3 spans 15 residues. The germline V gene has CDR1 ENHRY and CDR2 SYGVKD. J was trimmed by 8 bases and V by 3 bases; bases with no gene match: 7. The CDR3 sequence: CAISESDRGNEKLFF. The CDR3 DNA follows: TGTGCCATCAGTGAATCGGACAGGGGAAACGAAAAACTGTTTTTT.

The V call is TRBV16, the J call TRBJ2-5; no reliable D call. There are 12 residues in the CDR3. V lost 4 bases to trimming and J lost 3 bases, with 6 bases between them. Germline assignment: CDR1 KGHSY and CDR2 FQNENV. The DNA of the CDR3 is TGTGCCAGCAGCCCCCGGGAAGAGACCCAGTACTTC. Its translation is CASSPREETQYF.

This clone qualifies as medium-sized. In DNA, the CDR3 is TGTGCCAGCAGAAAAGACAGGTTTCACGAGCAGTACTTC. Translation: CASRKDRFHEQYF. The chain employs TRBV27 and TRBJ2-7, with D perhaps matching TRBD1 (6 bases). The germline V gene has CDR1 MNHEY and CDR2 SMNVEV (reference sequence). V shed 6 bases and J shed 5 bases, with 14 bases lying between them. This CDR3 is built from 13 residues.

J is TRBJ2-7 and V is TRBV6-5, with D possibly being TRBD2 (6 bases). Germline V CDR1 and CDR2: MNHEY, SVGAGI. V lost 5 bases and J 3 bases, leaving 17 bases between the germline ends. There are 15 residues in the CDR3. CDR3 amino acids: CASSTSLAAFYEQYF. The CDR3 DNA is TGTGCCAGCAGTACCTCATTAGCGGCATTCTACGAGCAGTACTTC.

The rearrangement joins TRBV10-3 to TRBJ1-5, with D possibly being TRBD1 (5 bases). Germline-derived CDR1 and CDR2 are ENHRY and SYGVKD. Trimming pared 3 bases from V and 2 bases from J, leaving 8 bases between. There are 14 residues in the CDR3. CDR3 sequence (DNA): TGTGCCATCAGTGAAGTAGGGGGCAATCAGCCCCAGCATTTT. It is translated as CAISEVGGNQPQHF.

This clone was seen only once. This chain uses TRBV7-9 with TRBJ2-5; possible D gene TRBD1, 6 bases. The CDR3 covers 14 residues. The V end lost 5 bases, the J end lost 2 bases, and 12 bases lay between the germline ends. The V gene's germline CDR1 is SEHNR and CDR2 FQNEAQ (reference sequence). Here the CDR3 DNA reads TGTGCCAGCAGCCGTAGACAGGCGCAAGAGACCCAGTACTTC. Its translation is CASSRRQAQETQYF.

This chain joins TRBV7-9 and TRBJ2-1; 10 bases match TRBD1. The junction had 3 bases not matched to a gene; V was cut back by 7 bases and J by 6 bases. The CDR3 is made up of 13 amino acids. From germline, CDR1 is SEHNR and CDR2 FQNEAQ (reference sequence). The CDR3 DNA sequence: TGTGCCAGCAACGGGGACAGGGGCAATGAGCAGTTCTTC. Translating it yields CASNGDRGNEQFF.

V usage is TRBV9 and J usage is TRBJ2-7; D is undetermined. Trimming removed 4 bases from V and 8 bases from J, with 16 bases in between. In germline, CDR1 is SGDLS, CDR2 YYNGEE. The CDR3 runs 13 residues. The CDR3 nucleotides read TGTGCCAGCAGCCCCGGATTGGGCGAGAAGCAGTACTTC. It translates to CASSPGLGEKQYF.

A few counts support this clone. The J gene is TRBJ2-7, the V gene TRBV9; D ambiguous. V dropped 0 bases and J dropped 2 bases, with 9 bases sitting between them. In germline, CDR1 is SGDLS, CDR2 YYNGEE. The CDR3 extends over 14 amino acids. CDR3 nucleotide sequence: TGTGCCAGCAGCGTAGGTCGGCTAGCCTACGAGCAGTACTTC. This gives the protein CASSVGRLAYEQYF.

The chain carries TRBV2 and TRBJ1-1; 10 bases fit TRBD1. Germline V CDR1 and CDR2: SNHLY, FYNNEI. This CDR3 region has 13 residues. V shed 8 bases, J shed 6 bases, and the junction held 6 bases outside the gene matches. This CDR3 is CASWTGGTAEAFF. The CDR3 region has the DNA TGTGCCAGCTGGACAGGGGGTACGGCTGAAGCTTTCTTT.

J is TRBJ1-5 and V is TRBV6-5; the match to TRBD1 covers 7 bases. From germline, CDR1 is MNHEY and CDR2 SVGAGI. Unmatched junction bases numbered 2, after V lost 2 bases and J lost 1 base. The CDR3 runs 15 residues. The DNA for the CDR3 is TGTGCCAGCAGTTACAGGGGGCACAGCAATCAGCCCCAGCATTTT. It yields the protein CASSYRGHSNQPQHF.

V gene TRBV29-1 combines with J gene TRBJ2-3, with 11 bases that match TRBD2. The V and J ends lost 3 bases and 4 bases, in that order; junction bases with no gene match: 3. This CDR3 has 14 amino acids. Germline V CDR1 and CDR2: SQVTM, ANQGSEA. CDR3 protein: CSVELAGGPDTQYF. The CDR3 nucleotides are TGCAGCGTTGAGCTAGCGGGGGGACCAGATACGCAGTATTTT.

This chain connects TRBV6-6 to TRBJ2-5; D not resolved. The CDR3 has 15 amino acids. The germline V gene encodes CDR1 MNHNY and CDR2 SVGAGI (reference sequence). Trimming cost V 6 bases and J 0 bases, with 14 bases left between them. In DNA form, the CDR3 reads TGTGCCAGCAGCCCCGGCTACAGAGACCAAGAGACCCAGTACTTC. Translation gives CASSPGYRDQETQYF.

V gene TRBV4-2 combines with J gene TRBJ2-7, with D tentatively TRBD2 (5 bases). This CDR3 comprises 16 residues. Trimming pared 0 bases from V and 5 bases from J, leaving 17 bases between. CDR1 is LGHNA, CDR2 YNFKEQ, per germline. The CDR3 bases are TGTGCCAGCAGCCAAGATCTAACTAGGCATTCCCACGAGCAGTACTTC. As protein: CASSQDLTRHSHEQYF.

The chain carries TRBV6-6 and TRBJ1-2, with 7 nucleotides matching TRBD1. CDR1 MNHNY and CDR2 SVGAGI come from the germline V gene (reference sequence). The CDR3 is made up of 13 amino acids. V lost 5 bases to trimming and J lost 4 bases; unmatched junction nucleotides: 4. The CDR3: CASSPRGFYGYTF. The CDR3 DNA follows: TGTGCCAGCAGTCCCAGGGGGTTCTATGGCTACACCTTC.

This clone was seen ten or more times. This rearrangement joins TRBV7-2 to TRBJ1-5, with D hard to call. Germline CDR1 reads SGHTA; CDR2 reads FQGNSA. Trimming stripped 5 bases from V and 3 bases from J, with 5 bases between. CDR3 length: 12 amino acids. CDR3 bases: TGTGCCAGCAGCCCCAACAATCAGCCCCAGCATTTT. It specifies CASSPNNQPQHF.

The V and J genes are TRBV21-1 and TRBJ1-5; the DNA was not used to check the table's D call, TRBD1. TRBV21-1 is tagged as a pseudogene. The CDR3 is made up of 13 amino acids. The CDR3 loop reads CASSKFQGFRQHF. CDR3 bases: TGTGCCAGCAGCAAATTCCAGGGTTTCCGCCAGCATTTT.

The genes are TRBV5-6 and TRBJ2-7; 7 bases match TRBD2. Germline loops: CDR1 SGHDT, CDR2 YYEEEE. V was pared by 4 bases and J by 5 bases, with 9 bases of the junction left unmatched. The CDR3 loop spans 14 amino acids. The CDR3: CASSGSGAGNEQYF. DNA of the CDR3: TGTGCCAGCAGCGGAAGCGGGGCGGGGAACGAGCAGTACTTC. Drawing the rest from reference TRBV5-6 and TRBJ2-7, the complete variable domain is DAGVTQSPTHLIKTRGQQVTLRCSPKSGHDTVSWYQQALGQGPQFIFQYYEEEERQRGNFPDRFSGHQFPNYSSELNVNALLLGDSALYLCASSGSGAGNEQYFGPGTRLTVT.

The rearrangement joins TRBV9 to TRBJ2-1; TRBD2 matches 13 bases. V dropped 0 bases and J dropped 10; count of bases not matched to a gene: 7. The CDR3 is 16 residues long. CDR1 is SGDLS and CDR2 is YYNGEE in the germline V gene. The CDR3 sequence: CASSVATSGGAGEQFF. In DNA form, the CDR3 reads TGTGCCAGCAGCGTAGCTACTAGCGGGGGGGCCGGAGAGCAGTTCTTC.

J is TRBJ2-7 and V is TRBV4-2, with a possible D match to TRBD1 (6 bases). Trimming pared 2 bases from V and 4 bases from J, leaving 6 bases between. The CDR3 runs to 12 residues. CDR1 and CDR2 from the germline V gene are LGHNA and YNFKEQ. CDR3 DNA: TGTGCCAGCAGCCAAACAGGGTACGAGCAGTACTTC. This sequence encodes CASSQTGYEQYF.